This entry concerns a single T cell receptor beta chain. Original data processing: The authors estimated nucleated cell counts from reference gene primer amplification. The assay was immunoSEQ multiplex PCR, and TCRdb's table has in-frame clones only and misses some. Clone size and V and J calls were adopted from that table, with D and trimming inferred from the DNA. This sample has about 250,000 clones; around 82% occur once, and the top ten carry approximately 3.8%. This sample was taken from a study of blood T cell repertoires in COVID-19. Turning to the study itself: Sources were T cells, B-cell-depleted T cells, or PBMCs; the material itself was cDNA or gDNA.

The J segment lost 7 bases and the V segment lost 0 bases, leaving 15 bases of the junction unmatched. CDR3 length: 17 amino acids. Germline CDR1 SGHRS, CDR2 YFSETQ. Up to 2 weeks before entering the study, exposed participants had met a COVID-19 case. The sequence was obtained from a woman aged 35 to 49 who had been exposed to COVID-19. The sample comprised PBMCs or T cells enriched from blood (not recorded which). The V call is TRBV5-1, the J call TRBJ1-2; 7 bases match TRBD1. The CDR3 sequence is CASSLESIKGAGLGYTF. CDR3 coding DNA: TGCGCCAGCAGCTTGGAGTCGATTAAGGGGGCGGGCCTTGGCTACACCTTC.